This T cell receptor (beta chain) appears in the sequencing data of a study of Graves' ophthalmopathy and Graves' hyperthyroidism. Study-level points and caveats: The model flagged ophthalmopathy progression at more than 60% sensitivity and 72.22% specificity.

From RNA, the CDR3 regions of TCR beta chains were amplified and sequenced. An opening RT-PCR round employed HTBI primers and preceded a second-round multiplex PCR. TCRdb re-analysed the multiplex PCR reads in MiXCR, keeping a single row per CDR3 protein. The table has roughly 400,000 distinct CDR3 sequences, just over 15% seen once. This clonotype was recorded many times. Its specificity is unknown. This receptor was identified in a woman under 30 with stable Graves' hyperthyroidism. Material: peripheral blood.

This CDR3 is CASSDPTGMAYGYTF. In nucleotides, the CDR3 is TGTGCCAGTAGTGATCCGACAGGGATGGCTTACGGCTACACCTTC. This sequence joins TRBV19 and TRBJ1-2; 7 bases agree with TRBD1. This CDR3 region has 15 residues. Germline assignment: CDR1 LNHDA and CDR2 SQIVND (reference sequence). The V segment lost 5 bases and the J segment 8 bases; nucleotides outside the gene matches: 14.